Following are 14 T cell receptor beta chains from one sample sequenced in a study of T cell repertoires in cytomegalovirus infection. TCRdb re-called the reads through MiXCR, storing one row per CDR3 protein. Among under 300,000 distinct CDR3 sequences listed, around 20% were seen once. Their cognate antigens are unknown. The sample here was cultured PBMCs, taken from culture after CMV antigen stimulation. The receptors stem from a human donor in good health (CMV status not recorded). Some clones in this sample may be carry-over from other donors' samples.

The chain employs TRBV6-6 and TRBJ2-3; D is perhaps TRBD1 (6 bases). Trimming removed 6 bases from V and 2 bases from J, with 21 bases in between. CDR1 and CDR2 (germline): MNHNY, SVGAGI (reference sequence). This CDR3 has 17 residues. The CDR3 region is CASRPGAGAFFTDTQYF. CDR3 sequence (DNA): TGTGCCAGCAGGCCTGGGGCAGGGGCCTTTTTCACAGATACGCAGTATTTT.

The V and J genes are TRBV20-1 and TRBJ2-2; D remains ambiguous. The CDR3 consists of 12 residues. The V gene's germline CDR1 is DFQATT and CDR2 SNEGSKA (reference sequence). V was trimmed by 6 bases and J by 6 bases, leaving 11 bases between them. CDR3 coding DNA: TGCAGTGCCAAGAGACCCGCCGGGGAGCTGTTTTTT. Protein product: CSAKRPAGELFF.

This clonotype was observed many times. V is TRBV7-2 and J is TRBJ2-4; the D is unclear. CDR1 SGHTA and CDR2 FQGNSA come from the germline V gene. Trimming pared 4 bases from V and 1 base from J, leaving 11 bases between. The CDR3 is made up of 15 amino acids. The CDR3 region is CASSSPALAKNIQYF. The CDR3 DNA reads as TGTGCCAGCAGCTCCCCAGCGTTGGCCAAAAACATTCAGTACTTC. The complete variable domain, with remaining parts taken from reference TRBV7-2 and TRBJ2-4, reads GAGVSQSPSNKVTEKGKDVELRCDPISGHTALYWYRQSLGQGLEFLIYFQGNSAPDKSGLPSDRFSAERTGGSVSTLTIQRTQQEDSAVYLCASSSPALAKNIQYFGAGTRLSVL.

This chain connects TRBV18 to TRBJ2-1; 13 bases line up with TRBD2. The CDR3 length is 16 residues. Germline V gene lookup returns CDR1 KGHSH and CDR2 LQKENI. The V segment lost 6 bases and the J segment 6 bases; nucleotides outside the gene matches: 8. CDR3 residues: CASSRTGLAGANEQFF. The CDR3 nucleotides read TGTGCCAGCTCCCGAACTGGACTAGCGGGAGCCAATGAGCAGTTCTTC.

The chain is built from TRBV6-5 and TRBJ2-7; possibly TRBD2 for D (7 bases). The V end was cut by 8 bases, the J end by 3 bases, with 14 bases between. Germline V gene data show CDR1 as MNHEY and CDR2 as SVGAGI. The CDR3 sequence is 13 residues long. CDR3 in amino acids: CASGAGASYEQYF. CDR3 coding DNA: TGTGCCAGCGGCGCGGGGGCGAGCTACGAGCAGTACTTC.

The chain uses TRBV7-9 and TRBJ2-1; 12 positions agree with TRBD1. V shed 1 base and J 7 bases; nucleotides not matched to a gene: 5. CDR1 is SEHNR and CDR2 is FQNEAQ in the germline V gene (reference sequence). The CDR3 length is 16 residues. The CDR3, as DNA: TGTGCCAGCAGCTTAGTCTGGGACAGGGGGCTAAATGAGCAGTTCTTC. Translation gives CASSLVWDRGLNEQFF.

This clonotype was observed a handful of times. The J gene is TRBJ2-3, the V gene TRBV7-2; possible D gene TRBD2, 6 bases. V lost 4 bases, J lost 8 bases, and 16 bases lay in between. Germline V lookup: CDR1 SGHTA, CDR2 FQGNSA. This CDR3 region has 14 residues. The CDR3, as DNA: TGTGCCAGCAGCTGGGGGGTGGGCGAGGGTACGCAGTATTTT. This translates into CASSWGVGEGTQYF.

The sample holds a few counts of this clonotype. V gene TRBV12-3 or TRBV12-4 combines with J gene TRBJ2-3; D is undetermined. Deletions cut 0 bases from V and 2 bases from J, with 15 bases between. This CDR3 region has 17 residues. CDR3 sequence reads: CASSLAGGRRITDTQYF. The DNA for the CDR3 is TGTGCCAGCAGTTTAGCAGGCGGACGCAGGATCACAGATACGCAGTATTTT.

The V call is TRBV20-1, the J call TRBJ1-2; D not certain. CDR1 DFQATT and CDR2 SNEGSKA come from the germline V gene (reference sequence). Between the trimmed V and J ends, which lost 0 bases and 5 bases, there was a span of 7 bases. This CDR3 comprises 12 residues. The CDR3 DNA is TGCAGTGCTAGAGACCCCAATTATGGCTACACCTTC. This gives the protein CSARDPNYGYTF.

This clonotype was observed a handful of times. This chain connects TRBV7-8 to TRBJ1-1, with D unresolved. Germline CDR1 and CDR2: SGHVS and FQNEAQ. Trimming took 4 bases from V and 4 from J, leaving 10 bases between them. CDR3 length equals 13 residues. Written as DNA, the CDR3 is TGTGCCAGCAGCTCCCTTTTTGGCACTGAAGCTTTCTTT. Protein: CASSSLFGTEAFF.

This clonotype has more than one count but fewer than ten. V usage is TRBV27 and J usage is TRBJ2-5; 9 bases are a match to TRBD2. The CDR3 runs to 15 residues. V lost 6 bases to trimming and J lost 0 bases; unmatched junction nucleotides: 5. Germline V lookup: CDR1 MNHEY, CDR2 SMNVEV (reference sequence). The CDR3 DNA reads as TGTGCCAGCAGGGAGACTAGCGGACACCAAGAGACCCAGTACTTC. Residues: CASRETSGHQETQYF.

This clonotype was detected a few times. Relative to the germline gene, one junction end is altered; a read error may explain this. This sequence joins TRBV11-2 and TRBJ2-1, with 8 bases lining up with TRBD2. The CDR3 extends over 14 amino acids. Germline CDR1 is SGHAT and CDR2 is FQNNGV. CDR3 protein: CASRLAGRNSEQFF. In nucleotides, the CDR3 is TGTGCCAGCAGATTAGCGGGACGCAATAGTGAGCAGTTCTTC.

This clonotype was detected a few times. The chain couples TRBV2 to TRBJ1-5; TRBD1 might be the D (6 bases). This CDR3 has 12 amino acids. Germline CDR1 reads SNHLY; CDR2 reads FYNNEI. V was pared by 8 bases and J by 7 bases, with 12 bases between. CDR3 protein: CASSDRLQPQHF. CDR3 DNA: TGTGCCAGCTCTGACAGGCTCCAGCCCCAGCATTTT.

The J gene is TRBJ2-1, the V gene TRBV7-9; 8 bases fit TRBD2. Germline values: CDR1 SEHNR, CDR2 FQNEAQ (reference sequence). V shed 3 bases, J shed 2 bases, and the junction held 12 bases outside the gene matches. CDR3 length equals 18 residues. CDR3 in amino acids: CASSFSGIAGSPYNEQFF. CDR3 bases: TGTGCCAGCAGCTTCAGCGGGATAGCGGGGTCCCCCTACAATGAGCAGTTCTTC.